A selection of T cell receptor beta chains follows, all from one sample in a study of T cells in Graves' hyperthyroidism and ophthalmopathy. MiXCR was run by TCRdb on the multiplex PCR reads, yielding one entry per CDR3 protein. The repertoire holds under 600,000 distinct CDR3 sequences, about a sixth seen once, with roughly 3% in the top ten. The sequencing input was blood. The source is a woman aged 40 to 49 with Graves' ophthalmopathy. Each CDR3 is given with its conserved first and last residue. Fields, in order: D gene, V gene, clone size, J gene, CDR3 DNA, CDR3 protein. D genes are given only for firm matches. A clone size is listed for some rows: how often the clone was seen (once, few, many), or a class if it is expanded.

>.|TRBV7-8|many|TRBJ1-5
TGTGCCAGCAGCTTATCGGGTGCTCAGGGATCGGTTCAGCCCCAGCATTTT
CASSLSGAQGSVQPQHF
>TRBD1|TRBV6-1|few|TRBJ1-3
TGTGCCAGCAGTGAAGTATCAGGGACACCAGGGGGTTATTTT
CASSEVSGTPGGYF
>TRBD1|TRBV6-2/TRBV6-3|many|TRBJ1-2
TGTGCCAGCAGTCACCACCTAACGGACAGGACCTATGGCTACACCTTC
CASSHHLTDRTYGYTF
>.|TRBV6-1|.|TRBJ1-6
TGTGCCAGCAAACGGACTGATTATAATTCACCCCTCCACTTT
CASKRTDYNSPLHF
>.|TRBV30|few|TRBJ2-3
TGTGCCTGGAGTTTAGACACTAGCACAGATACGCAGTATTTT
CAWSLDTSTDTQYF
>.|TRBV27|many|TRBJ1-6
TGTGCCAGCAGTCTAACCGGGTCCCTGAATTCACCCCTCCACTTT
CASSLTGSLNSPLHF
>.|TRBV5-1|.|TRBJ2-5
TGCGCCAGCAGCCGGGGACACCAACAAGAGACCCAGTACTTC
CASSRGHQQETQYF
>.|TRBV15|few|TRBJ2-3
TGTGCCACCCACCCGTCGTACCAGAGCACAGATACGCAGTATTTT
CATHPSYQSTDTQYF
>.|TRBV5-1|.|TRBJ2-1
TGCGCCAGCAGCTTGGTTCTAGTCTTAAACTCCTACAATGAGCAGTTCTTC
CASSLVLVLNSYNEQFF
>TRBD2|TRBV20-1|few|TRBJ2-3
TGCAGTGCTAGTGATAGCGGGGGCCACACAGATACGCAGTATTTT
CSASDSGGHTDTQYF
>TRBD1|TRBV5-1|.|TRBJ2-5
TGCGCCAGCAGCTTGACAGGGGGCATGGAGACCCAGTACTTC
CASSLTGGMETQYF
>TRBD2|TRBV18|many|TRBJ2-7
TGTGCCAGCTCAACGGCGCCTGTGACTAGCGGTTCCTACGAGCAGTACTTC
CASSTAPVTSGSYEQYF
>.|TRBV28|many|TRBJ1-2
TGTGCCAGCAGTTTATTACGGTTGGGGAGCTATGGCTACACCTTC
CASSLLRLGSYGYTF
>TRBD2|TRBV27|.|TRBJ2-1
TGTGCCAGCAGTTTCCGATTAGCGGGCCCTTCCTACAATGAGCAGTTCTTC
CASSFRLAGPSYNEQFF
>TRBD1|TRBV7-3|.|TRBJ2-1
TGTGCCAGCAGCTTTACAGGGGGAGGTGAGCAGTTCTTC
CASSFTGGGEQFF
>.|TRBV18|many|TRBJ2-1
TGTGCCAGCTCACTGGGGGAACCCAATGAGCAGTTCTTC
CASSLGEPNEQFF
>.|TRBV3-1|many|TRBJ1-1
TGTGCCAGCAGCGGGATAGTTGACACTGAAGCTTTCTTT
CASSGIVDTEAFF
>.|TRBV6-2/TRBV6-3|.|TRBJ1-1
TGTGCCAGCAGTTACTCTTCTGAAGCTTCCTTT
CASSYSSEASF
>TRBD2|TRBV11-1|.|TRBJ2-1
TGTGCCAGCAGCCCCACTAGCGGGGGGAAAAATGAGCAGTTCTTC
CASSPTSGGKNEQFF
>TRBD1|TRBV29-1|.|TRBJ1-4
TGCAGCGTCGCCAAAACAGGGGGAGAAGTGGAAAAACTGTTTTTT
CSVAKTGGEVEKLFF
>TRBD1|TRBV30|many|TRBJ1-1
TGTGCCCTAGCGAGACAGGGAAGCACTGAAGCTTTCTTT
CALARQGSTEAFF
>TRBD1|TRBV30|.|TRBJ2-1
TGTGCCGGACAGGGGGTTAGCGGCCCCACAGTTTGGTTCTTC
CAGQGVSGPTVWFF
>.|TRBV28|.|TRBJ2-1
TGTGCCAGTGCACCGGGGTCCTACAATGAGCAGTTCTTC
CASAPGSYNEQFF
>.|TRBV12-3/TRBV12-4|few|TRBJ2-3
TGTGCCAGCAGTTTTCCTGGGCTTGCAGATACGCAGTATTTT
CASSFPGLADTQYF
>.|TRBV30|.|TRBJ2-5
TGTGCCTGGAGTGGGACAGCGGCGGAGACCCAGTACTTC
CAWSGTAAETQYF
>.|TRBV20-1|.|TRBJ2-1
TGCAGTGCTAGAGGAGAGACTACACACAATGAGCAGTTCTTC
CSARGETTHNEQFF
>.|TRBV20-1|many|TRBJ2-7
TGCAGTGCTAAGGAAGACGTTCCTCACTACGAGCAGTACTTC
CSAKEDVPHYEQYF
>.|TRBV30|many|TRBJ2-2
TGTGCCTGGAGTGTACAAACCGGGGAGCTGTTTTTT
CAWSVQTGELFF
>.|TRBV6-1|few|TRBJ2-6
TGTGCCAGCAGTTATACCCCTTCTGGGGCCAACGTCCTGACTTTC
CASSYTPSGANVLTF
>.|TRBV7-9|.|TRBJ1-1
TGTGCCAGCAGCTTAGAATGGAATTTCGAAGCTTTCTTT
CASSLEWNFEAFF
>TRBD2|TRBV20-1|many|TRBJ2-3
TGCAGTGCTAGAGATCGACTAGCGTCAGATACGCAGTATTTT
CSARDRLASDTQYF
>.|TRBV5-5|many|TRBJ1-1
TGTGCCAGCAGCCCGGGGGGTGTGAAGATGAACACTGAAGCTTTCTTT
CASSPGGVKMNTEAFF
>TRBD2|TRBV5-8|many|TRBJ2-5
TGTGCCAGCAGACCTGGTCGGGGGGGCCGAGAGACCCAGTACTTC
CASRPGRGGRETQYF
>TRBD1|TRBV3-1|many|TRBJ1-5
TGTGCCAGCAGCCAACATGGACAGGGGATAGGACAGCCCCAGCATTTT
CASSQHGQGIGQPQHF
>.|TRBV3-1|many|TRBJ1-2
TGTGCCAGCAGTCCAAGATACCCAGGGGACTATGGCTACACCTTC
CASSPRYPGDYGYTF
>.|TRBV30|few|TRBJ1-5
TGTGCCTGGAGTAAGGCTTATAGCAATCAGCCCCAGCATTTT
CAWSKAYSNQPQHF
>.|TRBV19|few|TRBJ1-2
TGTGCCAGTAGTATTAAGGTGGACAGAAGCTATGGCTACACCTTC
CASSIKVDRSYGYTF
>TRBD2|TRBV7-9|few|TRBJ2-3
TGTGCCAGCAGCCCGGGACTAGCGGGAGTTTCCCCCACAGATACGCAGTATTTT
CASSPGLAGVSPTDTQYF
>.|TRBV2|many|TRBJ2-7
TGTGCCACCCAACCCAGTGAGCAGTACTTC
CATQPSEQYF
>.|TRBV6-1|.|TRBJ1-4
TGTGCCAGCAGTGTATCCGGGATGTATGTCGCAAAACTGTTTTTT
CASSVSGMYVAKLFF
>.|TRBV20-1|many|TRBJ1-5
TGCAGTGCTAGACAGGGAGACCATAGCAATCAGCCCCAGCATTTT
CSARQGDHSNQPQHF
>.|TRBV5-1|many|TRBJ1-1
TGCGCCAGCAGCTTGGTGGCAGGGACTGAAGCTTTCTTT
CASSLVAGTEAFF
>.|TRBV20-1|many|TRBJ2-1
TGCAGTGCTAGTAGTACTGACTACAATGAGCAGTTCTTC
CSASSTDYNEQFF
>TRBD2|TRBV30|.|TRBJ2-3
TGTGCCGGAGCGGGGGTGGTTTTGGATACGCAGTATTTT
CAGAGVVLDTQYF
>TRBD2|TRBV7-9|few|TRBJ2-5
TGTGCCAGCAGCTGGTTAGCGGGAGTTGGGCAAGAGACCCAGTACTTC
CASSWLAGVGQETQYF
>.|TRBV11-2|many|TRBJ1-1
TGTGCCAGCAGCTGGGACGGTAACACTGAAGCTTTCTTT
CASSWDGNTEAFF
>.|TRBV12-3/TRBV12-4|many|TRBJ2-3
TGTGCCAGCACCACGGGGGATCGCATCGCAGATACGCAGTATTTT
CASTTGDRIADTQYF
>TRBD1|TRBV24-1|many|TRBJ2-3
TGTGCCACCAGTGTCCCACCGGGACAGGGGCCAGATACGCAGTATTTT
CATSVPPGQGPDTQYF
>.|TRBV2|few|TRBJ2-1
TGTGCCGTACAAGGAAACTCCTACAATGAGCAGTTCTTC
CAVQGNSYNEQFF
>.|TRBV29-1|.|TRBJ2-1
TGCAGCGTTGATAACAAGTGGGCCTACAATGAGCAGTTCTTC
CSVDNKWAYNEQFF
>TRBD1|TRBV20-1|.|TRBJ1-1
TGCAGTGCTAGTAAGGGACAGGTGGGTTCGGAAGCTTTCTTT
CSASKGQVGSEAFF
>.|TRBV2|few|TRBJ2-7
TGTGCCAGCACTTCTAGTCTCTACGAGCAGTACTTC
CASTSSLYEQYF
>.|TRBV20-1|.|TRBJ1-1
TGCAGTGCTCTGGGGGGGAGGACTGAAGCTTTCTTT
CSALGGRTEAFF
>.|TRBV19|.|TRBJ2-1
TGTGCCAGTAGCGCGACTAGTGACCCCTACAATGAGCAGTTCTTC
CASSATSDPYNEQFF
>TRBD1|TRBV12-3/TRBV12-4|few|TRBJ1-2
TGTGCCAGCAGTTCCCCCGACAGGGGTAACTATGGCTACACCTTC
CASSSPDRGNYGYTF
>.|TRBV5-1|.|TRBJ2-3
TGCGCCAGCAGCACGTCCAGTCACACAGATACGCAGTATTTT
CASSTSSHTDTQYF